This T cell receptor (beta chain) was documented in a study of T cells in Graves' hyperthyroidism and ophthalmopathy. Background on the study: Any treatment followed the collection of peripheral blood at initial diagnosis. The study's findings and limits: In the analysis, a 13 V-J model separated ophthalmopathy from stable hyperthyroidism. Most thyroid clonotypes that were expanded above 0.001 also turned up in blood.

The CDR3 is made up of 13 amino acids. Trimming at V came to 8 bases and at J to 5 bases, leaving 8 bases not matched to a gene. CDR1 and CDR2 (germline): DFQATT, SNEGSKA (reference sequence). It was less than 13 ml of fresh peripheral blood that supplied the PBMCs. Concerning this clonotype itself: What it binds is unknown.

Regions amplified from RNA transcripts were the TCR beta CDR3 regions. TCR CDR3 regions were first amplified by RT-PCR with HTBI primers. Each CDR3 protein gets one entry after TCRdb re-called the multiplex PCR reads with MiXCR. The sample lists roughly 580,000 distinct CDR3 sequences, 14% occurring once. The sequence was collected from a young woman with Graves' hyperthyroidism that later progressed to Graves' ophthalmopathy. The sequenced sample consisted of blood. The chain is built from TRBV20-1 and TRBJ1-4, with 7 bases identical to TRBD1. CDR3 bases: TGCAGTACCAGGGACAGAAAAAATGAAAAACTGTTTTTT. Encoded protein: CSTRDRKNEKLFF.